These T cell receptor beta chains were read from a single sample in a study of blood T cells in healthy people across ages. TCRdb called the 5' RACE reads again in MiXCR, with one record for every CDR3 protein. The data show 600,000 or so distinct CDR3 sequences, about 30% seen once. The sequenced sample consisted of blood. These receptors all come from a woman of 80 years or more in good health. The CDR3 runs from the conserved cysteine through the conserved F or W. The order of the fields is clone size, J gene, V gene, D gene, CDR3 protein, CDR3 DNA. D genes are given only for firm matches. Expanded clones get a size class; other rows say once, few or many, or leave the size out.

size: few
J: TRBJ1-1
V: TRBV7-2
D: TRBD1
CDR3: CASSSDRDREAFF
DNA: TGTGCCAGCAGCTCCGACCGGGACAGGGAGGCTTTCTTT

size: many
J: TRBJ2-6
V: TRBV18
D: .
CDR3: CASSPEGTGANVLTF
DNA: TGTGCCAGCTCACCGGAGGGGACTGGGGCCAACGTCCTGACTTTC

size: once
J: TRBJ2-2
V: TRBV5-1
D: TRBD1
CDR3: CASSLGTGTGELFF
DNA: TGCGCCAGCAGCTTGGGGACAGGCACCGGGGAGCTGTTTTTT

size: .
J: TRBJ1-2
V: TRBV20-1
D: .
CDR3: CSAPVRAYGYTF
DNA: TGCAGTGCCCCGGTCAGGGCCTATGGCTACACCTTC

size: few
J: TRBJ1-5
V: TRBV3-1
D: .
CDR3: CASSTRDGARPQHF
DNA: TGTGCCAGCAGCACCCGGGACGGAGCCAGGCCCCAGCATTTT

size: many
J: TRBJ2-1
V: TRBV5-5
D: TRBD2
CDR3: CASSPAGTTINEQFF
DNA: TGTGCCAGCAGCCCGGCCGGGACTACGATCAATGAGCAGTTCTTC

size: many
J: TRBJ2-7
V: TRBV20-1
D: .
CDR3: CSASQVQRGEQYF
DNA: TGCAGTGCTAGTCAGGTACAGCGTGGCGAGCAGTACTTC

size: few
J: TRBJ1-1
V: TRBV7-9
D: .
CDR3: CASSPTGGSGLGRTEAFF
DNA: TGTGCCAGCAGCCCAACGGGAGGGTCCGGGCTCGGACGCACTGAAGCTTTCTTT

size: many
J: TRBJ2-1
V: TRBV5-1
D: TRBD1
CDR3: CASFAGTGGWNEQFF
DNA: TGCGCCAGCTTCGCCGGGACAGGGGGCTGGAATGAGCAGTTCTTC

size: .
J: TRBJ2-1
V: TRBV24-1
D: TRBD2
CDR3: CATSSGLYNEQFF
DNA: TGTGCCACCAGCTCGGGACTATACAATGAGCAGTTCTTC

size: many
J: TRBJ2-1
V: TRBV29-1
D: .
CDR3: CSVELPRGAASGEQFF
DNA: TGCAGCGTTGAACTTCCACGGGGGGCAGCCTCAGGAGAGCAGTTCTTC

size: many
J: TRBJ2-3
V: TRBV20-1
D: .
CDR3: CSASPGGSTDTQYF
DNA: TGCAGTGCTAGCCCCGGGGGAAGCACAGATACGCAGTATTTT

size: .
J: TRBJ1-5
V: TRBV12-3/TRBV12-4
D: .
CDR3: CASTWRISNQPQHF
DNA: TGTGCCAGCACCTGGCGGATCAGCAATCAGCCCCAGCATTTT

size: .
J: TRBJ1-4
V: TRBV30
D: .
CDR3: CAWRVGYEKLFF
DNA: TGTGCCTGGAGGGTAGGGTATGAAAAACTGTTTTTT

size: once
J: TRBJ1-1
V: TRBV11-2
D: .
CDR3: CASSSLQGSMNTEAFF
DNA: TGTGCCAGCAGTTCCTTACAGGGTTCCATGAACACTGAAGCTTTCTTT

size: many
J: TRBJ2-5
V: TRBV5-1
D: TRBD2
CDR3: CASAGTSGGPSGETQYF
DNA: TGCGCCAGCGCCGGGACTAGCGGGGGGCCGTCGGGGGAGACCCAGTACTTC

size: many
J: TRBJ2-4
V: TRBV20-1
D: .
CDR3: CSAREAQLAKNIQYF
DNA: TGCAGTGCTAGAGAGGCCCAGCTAGCCAAAAACATTCAGTACTTC

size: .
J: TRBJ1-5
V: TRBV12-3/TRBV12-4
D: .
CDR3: CVSSFRSHQPQHF
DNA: TGTGTCAGCAGTTTTCGGAGTCATCAGCCCCAGCATTTT

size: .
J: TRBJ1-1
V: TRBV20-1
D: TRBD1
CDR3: CSAYRDRVFTEAFF
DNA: TGCAGTGCGTACCGGGACAGGGTCTTCACTGAAGCTTTCTTT

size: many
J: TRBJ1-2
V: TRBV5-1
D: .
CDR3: CASSLSPGPDYGYTF
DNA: TGCGCCAGCAGCTTGTCTCCAGGGCCGGACTATGGCTACACCTTC

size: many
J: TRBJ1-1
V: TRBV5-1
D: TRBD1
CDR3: CASSPGRTGGTEAFF
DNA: TGCGCCAGCAGCCCGGGAAGGACAGGGGGAACTGAAGCTTTCTTT